What follows are 24 T cell receptor beta chains derived from one specimen sequenced in a study of CD8 T cells in ankylosing spondylitis. TCRdb re-called the 5' RACE reads through MiXCR, storing one row per CDR3 protein. The sample comprises 150,000 to 200,000 distinct CDR3 sequences, around a tenth of which are singletons, and about 27% rests with the top ten. Specimen: blood, either unsorted or a sorted T cell fraction (not recorded which). All receptors derive from a male donor with ankylosing spondylitis or in good health (not recorded which).

The sample holds many counts of this clonotype. The chain links TRBV4-2 to TRBJ2-3, with 9 bases lining up with TRBD2. J lost 2 bases, V lost 6 bases, and 18 bases had no gene match. Germline loops: CDR1 LGHNA, CDR2 YNFKEQ. This CDR3 comprises 19 residues. The CDR3 nucleotides read TGTGCCAGCAGATACCTTTGGGCGGGAGGGCCTTGGGACACAGATACGCAGTATTTT. Amino acid sequence: CASRYLWAGGPWDTDTQYF.

This clonotype was recorded at least ten times. The genes are TRBV3-1 and TRBJ2-5, with D perhaps matching TRBD1 (6 bases). V lost 0 bases, J lost 7 bases, and 12 bases lay in between. Germline V gene lookup returns CDR1 LGHDT and CDR2 YNNKEL (reference sequence). The CDR3 has 14 amino acids. CDR3 in amino acids: CASSQDQGYSTQYF. In nucleotides, the CDR3 is TGTGCCAGCAGCCAAGATCAGGGGTATTCGACCCAGTACTTC.

V and J are TRBV5-1 and TRBJ2-1, with TRBD2 identical over 11 bases. CDR1 is SGHRS and CDR2 is YFSETQ in the germline V gene. The V gene end was trimmed by 0 bases and the J gene end by 6 bases; junction bases not matched to a gene: 5. This CDR3 is 16 amino acids long. CDR3 sequence: CASSLGYSGGANEQFF. CDR3 nucleotides: TGCGCCAGCAGCTTGGGCTATAGCGGGGGGGCCAATGAGCAGTTCTTC.

This clonotype was recorded many times. This sequence joins TRBV2 and TRBJ1-1; D may be TRBD1 (5 bases). Germline V CDR1 and CDR2: SNHLY, FYNNEI. The CDR3 contains 12 residues. Trimming left V 6 bases short and J 11 bases short, with 16 bases between. CDR3 loop: CASSWTSRGAFF. CDR3 in DNA: TGTGCCAGCAGCTGGACTTCCCGGGGGGCTTTCTTT.

This clonotype was observed at least ten times. This chain joins TRBV20-1 and TRBJ2-2; no firm D call. The CDR3 is 14 residues long. Trimming removed 0 bases at V and 3 bases at J, with 8 bases between. CDR1 and CDR2 (germline): DFQATT, SNEGSKA (reference sequence). CDR3: CSAREGRYTGELFF. Written as DNA, the CDR3 is TGCAGTGCTAGAGAGGGCAGGTACACCGGGGAGCTGTTTTTT.

This clonotype was seen more than once but under ten times. The chain employs TRBV7-2 and TRBJ2-3; D uncertain. Germline CDR1 is SGHTA and CDR2 is FQGNSA. Trimming removed 1 base from V and 2 bases from J, with 10 bases in between. The CDR3 spans 15 residues. CDR3 sequence (DNA): TGTGCCAGCAGCTTAGAAAACAGACCCACAGATACGCAGTATTTT. Protein sequence: CASSLENRPTDTQYF.

The rearrangement joins TRBV6-1 to TRBJ2-1; D not resolved. Germline CDR1 reads MNHNS; CDR2 reads SASEGT. Deletions cut 7 bases from V and 0 bases from J, with 10 bases between. The CDR3 covers 14 residues. This CDR3 reads CASTDRFSYNEQFF. CDR3 coding DNA: TGTGCCAGCACCGATAGATTCTCCTACAATGAGCAGTTCTTC.

The rearrangement links TRBV7-9 to TRBJ2-1; 7 bases align to TRBD1. This CDR3 contains 13 residues. Germline V CDR1 and CDR2: SEHNR, FQNEAQ (reference sequence). J was trimmed by 1 base and V by 8 bases; bases with no gene match: 2. Written as DNA, the CDR3 is TGTGCCAGCCTGGGACAGTCCTACAATGAGCAGTTCTTC. Translation: CASLGQSYNEQFF.

Note on this clonotype: With a much larger clone just one base away, this may be a read error. The chain uses TRBV6-1 and TRBJ1-3, with D unresolved. Germline V gene data show CDR1 as MNHNS and CDR2 as SASEGT. The CDR3 runs 15 residues. CDR3 loop: CASSSDFSSGNIIYF. Written as DNA, the CDR3 is TGTGCCAGCAGCTCGGACTTCAGCTCTGGAAACATCATATATTTT.

This clonotype appeared many times. The chain carries TRBV12-3 or TRBV12-4 and TRBJ1-5; no reliable D call. Trimming took 1 base from V and 7 from J, leaving 11 bases between them. The CDR3 consists of 14 residues. The CDR3 sequence is CASSLGGLSQPQHF. CDR3 bases: TGTGCCAGCAGTTTAGGTGGGCTAAGCCAGCCCCAGCATTTT.

This chain joins TRBV28 and TRBJ1-2, with 11 nucleotides matching TRBD1. This CDR3 contains 13 residues. The trim removed 5 bases at V and 8 bases at J, leaving 4 bases unmatched. CDR1 MDHEN and CDR2 SYDVKM come from the germline V gene. The CDR3 nucleotides read TGTGCCAGCAGTCGGACAGGGGGCGGCGGCTACACCTTC. Its translation is CASSRTGGGGYTF.

This clonotype was observed many times. V is TRBV20-1 and J is TRBJ2-3; D not resolved. V lost 2 bases and J 2 bases, leaving 5 bases between the germline ends. Germline V CDR1 and CDR2: DFQATT, SNEGSKA (reference sequence). The CDR3 runs 12 residues. CDR3 in DNA: TGCAGTGCTAGATGGTCCACAGATACGCAGTATTTT. Its translation is CSARWSTDTQYF.

This clonotype was detected ten times or more. V gene TRBV9 combines with J gene TRBJ2-5; a possible D gene is TRBD2 (6 bases). CDR3 length equals 14 residues. V lost 0 bases and J lost 5, with 11 bases in between. Germline CDR1 reads SGDLS; CDR2 reads YYNGEE. The CDR3 here is CASSVAGRRETQYF. The CDR3 DNA follows: TGTGCCAGCAGCGTAGCGGGGAGGAGGGAGACCCAGTACTTC. Together with reference TRBV9 and TRBJ2-5, the CDR3 gives the full variable domain: DSGVTQTPKHLITATGQRVTLRCSPRSGDLSVYWYQQSLDQGLQFLIQYYNGEERAKGNILERFSAQQFPDLHSELNLSSLELGDSALYFCASSVAGRRETQYFGPGTRLLVL.

This clonotype was recorded many times. This chain joins TRBV27 and TRBJ2-3; 8 bases agree with TRBD2. The CDR3 sequence is 18 residues long. In germline, CDR1 is MNHEY, CDR2 SMNVEV (reference sequence). Trimming took 1 base from V and 1 from J; bases not matched to a gene: 10. The CDR3, as DNA: TGTGCCAGCAGTTTATGGGGAGAACTAGCGGTCGGCACAGATACGCAGTATTTT. Its protein product is CASSLWGELAVGTDTQYF.

This clonotype came up many times. This rearrangement joins TRBV29-1 to TRBJ2-1; unclear D gene. This CDR3 contains 13 residues. Germline assignment: CDR1 SQVTM and CDR2 ANQGSEA. Between the trimmed V and J ends, which lost 7 bases and 0 bases, there was a span of 10 bases. Here the CDR3 DNA reads TGCAGCGCGCTCAGGAGCTCCTACAATGAGCAGTTCTTC. Translated, it gives CSALRSSYNEQFF.

This clonotype has ten or more counts. This chain connects TRBV20-1 to TRBJ2-3, with 11 bases that match TRBD2. Germline V gives CDR1 DFQATT, CDR2 SNEGSKA (reference sequence). The V and J ends lost 3 bases and 5 bases, in that order; junction bases with no gene match: 4. The CDR3 runs to 14 residues. As DNA, the CDR3 is TGCAGTGCTAGGTTAGCGGGAGGGATAGATACGCAGTATTTT. Translation: CSARLAGGIDTQYF.

This clonotype was seen repeatedly, ten times or more. CDR3 sequence (DNA): TGCAGTGCTGAGAGCACAGATACGCAGTATTTT. The encoded protein is CSAESTDTQYF. The rearrangement links TRBV20-1 to TRBJ2-3; D is unclear. The germline gives CDR1 DFQATT, CDR2 SNEGSKA (reference sequence). The CDR3 is made up of 11 amino acids. The V end lost 5 bases, the J end lost 0 bases, and 3 bases lay between the germline ends.

This clonotype was seen once. The chain combines TRBV1 with TRBJ1-5. TRBV1 is recorded as a pseudogene. This CDR3 comprises 16 residues. For the CDR3, the DNA is TGCACCAGCAGTCAACACGCAGCCCGGAGCAATCAGCCCCAGCATTTT. Its protein product is CTSSQHAARSNQPQHF.

The sample holds many counts of this clonotype. This chain links TRBV5-6 with TRBJ2-7; no clear D. Looked up from germline, CDR1 is SGHDT and CDR2 is YYEEEE. The CDR3 has 14 residues. The V and J ends lost 4 bases and 2 bases respectively, with 13 bases between them. The CDR3 is CASSPQSHTYEQYF. The CDR3 nucleotides read TGTGCCAGCAGCCCCCAGTCACACACCTACGAGCAGTACTTC.

This clonotype has only a few counts. The chain has TRBV5-1 and TRBJ1-2; D gene ambiguous. The CDR3 covers 13 residues. Germline values: CDR1 SGHRS, CDR2 YFSETQ. Trimming took 4 bases from V and 8 from J, leaving 15 bases between them. Here the CDR3 DNA reads TGCGCCAGCAGCCCGTCTACAGTAGCCGGCTACACCTTC. Translating it yields CASSPSTVAGYTF. The variable domain in full, completed from reference TRBV5-1 and TRBJ1-2, reads KAGVTQTPRYLIKTRGQQVTLSCSPISGHRSVSWYQQTPGQGLQFLFEYFSETQRNKGNFPGRFSGRQFSNSRSEMNVSTLELGDSALYLCASSPSTVAGYTFGSGTRLTVV.

This clonotype was detected ten times or more. The chain uses TRBV5-6 and TRBJ2-3; D unresolved. Germline lookup yields CDR1 SGHDT and CDR2 YYEEEE. This CDR3 has 14 residues. The germline V and J ends were trimmed by 0 bases and 2 bases, with 7 bases remaining between them. The CDR3 DNA reads TGTGCCAGCAGCTTGGAAAGAGTCACAGATACGCAGTATTTT. It codes for CASSLERVTDTQYF. The entire variable domain, with the rest obtained from reference TRBV5-6 and TRBJ2-3, is as follows: DAGVTQSPTHLIKTRGQQVTLRCSPKSGHDTVSWYQQALGQGPQFIFQYYEEEERQRGNFPDRFSGHQFPNYSSELNVNALLLGDSALYLCASSLERVTDTQYFGPGTRLTVL.

In this sample, this clonotype turned up many times. The J gene is TRBJ2-7, the V gene TRBV29-1; TRBD2 is a possible D gene (5 bases). The germline V gene encodes CDR1 SQVTM and CDR2 ANQGSEA. V was pared by 6 bases and J by 3 bases, with 15 bases between. The CDR3 sequence is 13 residues long. CDR3 region: CSVCPGSNYEQYF. As DNA, the CDR3 is TGCAGCGTCTGCCCGGGGTCCAACTACGAGCAGTACTTC.

This clonotype has more than one count but fewer than ten. The chain couples TRBV24-1 to TRBJ1-2, with D possibly TRBD1 on 6 matching bases. The CDR3 loop spans 14 amino acids. V lost 6 bases and J 7 bases, leaving 17 bases between the germline ends. Germline V gene data show CDR1 as KGHDR and CDR2 as SFDVKD. CDR3 residues: CATSSGTFVSGYTF. CDR3 in DNA: TGTGCCACCAGTTCCGGGACATTCGTTTCTGGCTACACCTTC.

The sample holds a few counts of this clonotype. The V gene is TRBV20-1, the J gene TRBJ1-2; 10 bases line up with TRBD1. V dropped 5 bases and J dropped 3; count of bases not matched to a gene: 6. CDR1 and CDR2 from the germline V gene are DFQATT and SNEGSKA (reference sequence). CDR3 size: 14 residues. The CDR3 here is CSALGTGDHYGYTF. CDR3 DNA: TGCAGTGCTCTCGGGACAGGGGACCACTATGGCTACACCTTC.